This T cell receptor beta chain was sequenced for a study of T cell responses to AZD1222 COVID-19 vaccine. The study's findings and limits: Clonal diversity was possibly underestimated, and the donors were mostly white British, with more females. Just a handful of people given AZD1222 tested seropositive at baseline. After two AZD1222 doses, spike-specific TCR breadth and depth rose versus day 0. No repertoire was sampled before or during the peak T cell response, only after it.

About this clone itself: Antigen: not known.

Here immunoSEQ multiplex PCR was the method, and the copy in TCRdb shows in-frame clones only, minus some. The table records roughly 100,000 clones, 85% to 90% of them present only once. Germline loops: CDR1 SGHNT, CDR2 YYREEE (reference sequence). There are 18 residues in the CDR3. V lost 4 bases to trimming and J lost 3 bases; unmatched junction nucleotides: 11. The receptor's source is an adult in good health. The V gene is TRBV5-4, the J gene TRBJ2-3, with 13 nucleotides matching TRBD2. The specimen comprised peripheral blood, sampled on day 0 of AZD1222 vaccination. The CDR3 here is CASSTRTSGSGGTDTQYF. The CDR3 region has the DNA TGTGCCAGCAGCACTAGGACTAGCGGGAGCGGGGGGACAGATACGCAGTATTTT.